This T cell receptor (beta chain) is from a study of blood T cell repertoires in COVID-19. Study overall: Collection of acute and convalescent COVID-19 samples took place in the United States, Italy and Spain.

The data were produced by immunoSEQ multiplex PCR, yet TCRdb's version contains in-frame clones alone and is incomplete. The profile shows about 410,000 clones, about 90% of them singletons. The trim removed 6 bases at V and 4 bases at J, leaving 6 bases unmatched. Germline values: CDR1 SGHAT, CDR2 FQDESV (reference sequence). The CDR3 spans 15 residues. Enrolled through a virtual design, the participants were between about 18 and 100 years of age and came from under 25 US areas. This clone was picked up one time. The receptor was derived from a man aged 18 to 30 who had recovered from COVID-19. The sequenced material came from PBMCs or T cells enriched from blood (not recorded which). The chain uses TRBV11-1 and TRBJ1-1; 12 bases are a match to TRBD1. The DNA of the CDR3 is TGTGCCAGCAGGGGACAGGGGGCGATGGGCACTGAAGCTTTCTTT. Encoded protein: CASRGQGAMGTEAFF.